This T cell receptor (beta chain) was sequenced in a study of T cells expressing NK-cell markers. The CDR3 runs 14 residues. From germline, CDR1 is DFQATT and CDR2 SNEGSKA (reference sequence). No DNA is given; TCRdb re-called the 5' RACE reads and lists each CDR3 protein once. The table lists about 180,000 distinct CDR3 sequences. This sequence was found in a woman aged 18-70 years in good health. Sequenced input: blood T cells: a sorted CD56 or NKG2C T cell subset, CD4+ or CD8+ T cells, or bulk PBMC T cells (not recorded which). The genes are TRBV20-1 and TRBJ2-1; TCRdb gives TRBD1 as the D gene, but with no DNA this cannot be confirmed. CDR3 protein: CSARAPTGADEQFF.